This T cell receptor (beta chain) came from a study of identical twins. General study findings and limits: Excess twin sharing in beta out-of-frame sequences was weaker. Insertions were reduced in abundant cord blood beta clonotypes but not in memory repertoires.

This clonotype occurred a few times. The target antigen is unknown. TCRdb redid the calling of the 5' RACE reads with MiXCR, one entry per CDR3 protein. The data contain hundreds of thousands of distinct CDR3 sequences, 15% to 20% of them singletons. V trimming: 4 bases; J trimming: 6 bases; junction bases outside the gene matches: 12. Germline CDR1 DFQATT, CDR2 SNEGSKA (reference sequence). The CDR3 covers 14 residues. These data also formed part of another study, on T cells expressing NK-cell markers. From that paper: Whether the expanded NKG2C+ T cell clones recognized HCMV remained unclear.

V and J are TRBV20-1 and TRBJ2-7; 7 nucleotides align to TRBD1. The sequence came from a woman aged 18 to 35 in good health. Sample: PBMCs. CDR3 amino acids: CSATPPDRVVEQYF. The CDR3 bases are TGCAGTGCTACCCCACCTGACAGGGTGGTCGAGCAGTACTTC.